The clone carrying this TCR beta chain was seen a handful of times. Its antigen is unidentified. The CDR3 sequence is 18 residues long. Molecular-barcoded quantitative 5'-RACE produced these TCR beta libraries. MiXCR, run by TCRdb on the 5' RACE reads, gives a single entry per CDR3 protein. The table lists some 700,000 distinct CDR3 sequences, over 15% of them singletons, with under 20% in the top ten. These data originate in a study of CD8 T cells in ankylosing spondylitis. Study observations and caveats: Seven or eight highly homologous variants formed a TCR beta motif that appeared characteristic of ankylosing spondylitis blood. The clones that were linked to disease were reported to be significantly enriched in matched synovial fluid samples from ankylosing spondylitis patients. Certain motif variants had earlier appeared in reactive arthritis synovial fluid and blood.

This chain links TRBV21-1 with TRBJ2-7; the table calls TRBD1, which could not be checked here. TRBV21-1 has pseudogene status. The sequence derives from a male donor with ankylosing spondylitis. Sequencing used blood, either unsorted or a sorted T cell fraction (not recorded which). Written as DNA, the CDR3 is TGTGCCAGCAGTTCCAACCAGGACGAAGGGACAGACTCCTACGAGCAGTACTTC. Translation gives CASSSNQDEGTDSYEQYF.